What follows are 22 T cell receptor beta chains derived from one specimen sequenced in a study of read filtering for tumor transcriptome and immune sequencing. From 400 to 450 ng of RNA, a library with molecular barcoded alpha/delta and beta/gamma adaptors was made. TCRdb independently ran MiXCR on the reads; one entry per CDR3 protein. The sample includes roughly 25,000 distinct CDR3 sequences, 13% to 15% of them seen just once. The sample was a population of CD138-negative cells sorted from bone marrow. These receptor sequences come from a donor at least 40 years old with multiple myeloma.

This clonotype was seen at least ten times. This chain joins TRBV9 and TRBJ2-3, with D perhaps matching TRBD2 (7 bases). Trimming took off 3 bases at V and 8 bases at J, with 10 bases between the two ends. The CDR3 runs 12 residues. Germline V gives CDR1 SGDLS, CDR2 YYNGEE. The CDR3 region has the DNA TGTGCCAGCAGCGCGGGGGGCAGTACGCAGTATTTT. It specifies CASSAGGSTQYF.

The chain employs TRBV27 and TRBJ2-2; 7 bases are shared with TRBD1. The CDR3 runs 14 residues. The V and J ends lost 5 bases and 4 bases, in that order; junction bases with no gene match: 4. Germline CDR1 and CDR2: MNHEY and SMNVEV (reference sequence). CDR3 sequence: CASSRDRLTGELFF. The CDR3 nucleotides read TGTGCCAGCAGTCGGGACAGACTCACCGGGGAGCTGTTTTTT.

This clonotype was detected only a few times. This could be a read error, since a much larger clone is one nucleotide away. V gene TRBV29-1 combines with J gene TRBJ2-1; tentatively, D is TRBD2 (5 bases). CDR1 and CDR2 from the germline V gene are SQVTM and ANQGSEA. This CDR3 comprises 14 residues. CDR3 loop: CSVLFYVLANGQFF. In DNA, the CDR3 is TGCAGCGTTCTCTTTTACGTCCTAGCAAATGGGCAGTTCTTC.

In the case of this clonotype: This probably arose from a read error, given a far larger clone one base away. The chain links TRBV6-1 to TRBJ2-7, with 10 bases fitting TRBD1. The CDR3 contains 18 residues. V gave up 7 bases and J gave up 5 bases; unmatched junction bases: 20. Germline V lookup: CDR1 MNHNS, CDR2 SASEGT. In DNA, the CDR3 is TGTGCCAGCAATTACTCGGGACAGGGGAGAACCCTTGACCACGAGCAGTACTTC. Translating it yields CASNYSGQGRTLDHEQYF.

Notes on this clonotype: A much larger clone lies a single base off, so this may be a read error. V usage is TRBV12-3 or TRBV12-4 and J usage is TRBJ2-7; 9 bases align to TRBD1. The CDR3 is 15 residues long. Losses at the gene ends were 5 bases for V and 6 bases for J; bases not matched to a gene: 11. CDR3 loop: CASSPAGTGLGEQYF. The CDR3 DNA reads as TGTGCCAGCAGTCCAGCCGGGACAGGGCTCGGCGAGCAGTACTTC.

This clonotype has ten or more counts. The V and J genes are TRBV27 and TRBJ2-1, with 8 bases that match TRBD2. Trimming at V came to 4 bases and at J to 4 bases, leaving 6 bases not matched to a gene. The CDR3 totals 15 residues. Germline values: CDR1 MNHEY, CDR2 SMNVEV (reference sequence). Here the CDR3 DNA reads TGTGCCAGCAGTTCTACTAGCGGACAATACAATGAGCAGTTCTTC. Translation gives CASSSTSGQYNEQFF.

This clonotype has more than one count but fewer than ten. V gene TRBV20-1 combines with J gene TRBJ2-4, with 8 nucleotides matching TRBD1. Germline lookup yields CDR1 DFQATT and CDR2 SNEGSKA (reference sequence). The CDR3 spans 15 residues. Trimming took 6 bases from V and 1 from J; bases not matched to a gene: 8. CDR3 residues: CSAIVRGLAKNIQYF. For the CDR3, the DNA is TGCAGTGCGATTGTCAGGGGGCTGGCCAAAAACATTCAGTACTTC.

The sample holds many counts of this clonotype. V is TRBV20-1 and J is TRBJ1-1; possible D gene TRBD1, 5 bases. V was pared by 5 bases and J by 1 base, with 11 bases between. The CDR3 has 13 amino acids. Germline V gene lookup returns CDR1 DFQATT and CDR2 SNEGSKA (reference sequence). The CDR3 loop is CSAGGGGNTEAFF. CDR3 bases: TGCAGTGCTGGGGGGGGGGGGAACACTGAAGCTTTCTTT.

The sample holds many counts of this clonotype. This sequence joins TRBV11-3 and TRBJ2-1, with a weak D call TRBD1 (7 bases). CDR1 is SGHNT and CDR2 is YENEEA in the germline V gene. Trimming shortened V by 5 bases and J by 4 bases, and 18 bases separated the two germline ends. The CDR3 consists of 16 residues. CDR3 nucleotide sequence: TGTGCCAGCAGCACCCCCCGCAGGGGGGATTACAATGAGCAGTTCTTC. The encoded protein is CASSTPRRGDYNEQFF. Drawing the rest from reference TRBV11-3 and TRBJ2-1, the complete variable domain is EAGVVQSPRYKIIEKKQPVAFWCNPISGHNTLYWYLQNLGQGPELLIRYENEEAVDDSQLPKDRFSAERLKGVDSTLKIQPAELGDSAVYLCASSTPRRGDYNEQFFGPGTRLTVL.

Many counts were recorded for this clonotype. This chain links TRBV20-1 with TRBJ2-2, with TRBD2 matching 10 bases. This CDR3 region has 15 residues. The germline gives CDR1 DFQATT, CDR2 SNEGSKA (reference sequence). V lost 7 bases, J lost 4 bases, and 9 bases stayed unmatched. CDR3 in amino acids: CSGASGSRGTGELFF. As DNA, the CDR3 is TGCAGTGGGGCTAGCGGGAGTCGTGGCACCGGGGAGCTGTTTTTT.

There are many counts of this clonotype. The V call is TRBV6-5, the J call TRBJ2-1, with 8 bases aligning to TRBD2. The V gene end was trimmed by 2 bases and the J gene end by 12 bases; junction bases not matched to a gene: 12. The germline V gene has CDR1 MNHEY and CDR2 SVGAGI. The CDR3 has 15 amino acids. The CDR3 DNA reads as TGTGCCAGCAGTTACCAAGCGGGAGAACTGGCCCCGCAGTTCTTC. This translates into CASSYQAGELAPQFF.

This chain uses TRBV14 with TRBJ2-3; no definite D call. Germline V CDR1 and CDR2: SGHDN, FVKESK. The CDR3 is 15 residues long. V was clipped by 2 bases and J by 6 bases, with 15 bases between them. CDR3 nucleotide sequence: TGTGCCAGCAGCCAATTTTGGGCAGGTGGTGATACGCAGTATTTT. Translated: CASSQFWAGGDTQYF.

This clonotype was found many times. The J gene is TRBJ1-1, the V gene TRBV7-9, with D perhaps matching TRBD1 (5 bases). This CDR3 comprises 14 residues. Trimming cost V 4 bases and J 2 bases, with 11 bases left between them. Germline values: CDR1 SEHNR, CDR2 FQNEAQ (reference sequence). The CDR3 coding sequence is TGTGCCAGCAGCTCCGGGACCGCCAACACTGAAGCTTTCTTT. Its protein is CASSSGTANTEAFF.

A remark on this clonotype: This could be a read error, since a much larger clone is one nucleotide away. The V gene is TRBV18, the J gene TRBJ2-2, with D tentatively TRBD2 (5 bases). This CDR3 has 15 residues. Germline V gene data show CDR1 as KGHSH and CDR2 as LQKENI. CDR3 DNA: TGTGCCAGCTCCCGAAACCCCGGGAACACCGGGGAGCTGCTTTTT. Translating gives CASSRNPGNTGELLF.

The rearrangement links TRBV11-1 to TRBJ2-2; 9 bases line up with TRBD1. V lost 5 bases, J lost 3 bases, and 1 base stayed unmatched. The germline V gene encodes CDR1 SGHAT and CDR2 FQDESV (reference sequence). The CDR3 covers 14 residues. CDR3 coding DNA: TGTGCCAGCAGCCGGGACAGGGACACCGGGGAGCTGTTTTTT. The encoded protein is CASSRDRDTGELFF.

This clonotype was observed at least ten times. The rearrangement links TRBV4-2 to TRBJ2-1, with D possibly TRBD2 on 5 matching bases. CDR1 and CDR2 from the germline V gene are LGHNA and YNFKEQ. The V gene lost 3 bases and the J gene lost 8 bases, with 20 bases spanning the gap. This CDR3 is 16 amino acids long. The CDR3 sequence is CASSHPQRGPSDEQFF. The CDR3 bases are TGTGCCAGCAGCCATCCCCAGCGCGGGCCCTCTGATGAGCAGTTCTTC.

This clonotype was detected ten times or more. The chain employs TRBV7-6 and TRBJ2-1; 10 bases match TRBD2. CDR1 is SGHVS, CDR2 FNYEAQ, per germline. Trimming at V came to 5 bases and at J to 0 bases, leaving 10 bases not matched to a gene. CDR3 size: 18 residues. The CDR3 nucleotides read TGTGCCAGCAGCCACAAAGCTAGCGGGAGTTTCTCCTACAATGAGCAGTTCTTC. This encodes CASSHKASGSFSYNEQFF.

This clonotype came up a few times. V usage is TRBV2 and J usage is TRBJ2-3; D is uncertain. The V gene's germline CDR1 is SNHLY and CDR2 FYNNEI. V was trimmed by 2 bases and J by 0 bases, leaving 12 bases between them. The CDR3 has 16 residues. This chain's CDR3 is CASSERSPTSTDTQYF. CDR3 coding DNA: TGTGCCAGCAGTGAACGAAGCCCTACTAGCACAGATACGCAGTATTTT.

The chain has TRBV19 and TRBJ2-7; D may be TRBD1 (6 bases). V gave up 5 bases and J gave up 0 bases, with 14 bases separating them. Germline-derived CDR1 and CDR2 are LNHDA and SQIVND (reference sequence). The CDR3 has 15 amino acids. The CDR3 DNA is TGTGCCAGTAGTGTACAGGGTTATTCCTCCTACGAGCAGTACTTC. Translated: CASSVQGYSSYEQYF. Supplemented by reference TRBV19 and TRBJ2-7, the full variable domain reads DGGITQSPKYLFRKEGQNVTLSCEQNLNHDAMYWYRQDPGQGLRLIYYSQIVNDFQKGDIAEGYSVSREKKESFPLTVTSAQKNPTAFYLCASSVQGYSSYEQYFGPGTRLTVT.

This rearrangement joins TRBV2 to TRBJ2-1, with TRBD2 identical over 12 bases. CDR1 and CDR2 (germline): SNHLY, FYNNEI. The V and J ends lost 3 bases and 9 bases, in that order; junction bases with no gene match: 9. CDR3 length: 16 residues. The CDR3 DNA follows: TGTGCCAGCAGTGACGTTTCTAGCGGGAGGGCCAGTGAGCAGTTCTTC. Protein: CASSDVSSGRASEQFF. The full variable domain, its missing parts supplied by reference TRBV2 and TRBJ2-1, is EPEVTQTPSHQVTQMGQEVILRCVPISNHLYFYWYRQILGQKVEFLVSFYNNEISEKSEIFDDQFSVERPDGSNFTLKIRSTKLEDSAMYFCASSDVSSGRASEQFFGPGTRLTVL.

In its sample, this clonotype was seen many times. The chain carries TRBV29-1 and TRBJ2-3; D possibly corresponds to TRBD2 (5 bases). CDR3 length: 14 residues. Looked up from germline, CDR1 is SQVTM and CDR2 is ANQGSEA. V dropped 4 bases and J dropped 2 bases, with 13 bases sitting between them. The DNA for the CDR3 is TGCAGCGTTGGGGCGGTTAGCGACACAGATACGCAGTATTTT. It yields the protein CSVGAVSDTDTQYF.

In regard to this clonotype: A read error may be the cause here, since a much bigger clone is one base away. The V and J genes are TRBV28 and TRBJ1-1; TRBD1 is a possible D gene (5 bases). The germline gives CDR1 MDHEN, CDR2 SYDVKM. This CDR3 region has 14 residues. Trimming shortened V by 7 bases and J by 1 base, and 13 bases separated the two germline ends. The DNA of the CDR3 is TGTGCCAGCACAAATGGGCAGGGGAACACTGAAGCTTTCTTT. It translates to CASTNGQGNTEAFF.